The source of this TCR beta chain is a study of Graves' ophthalmopathy and Graves' hyperthyroidism. Regarding the study as a whole: The model reached approximately 70% sensitivity and about 73% specificity for predicting ophthalmopathy progression.

Patients with other autoimmune diseases, uncontrolled infections, pregnancy or lactation were excluded. The PBMC fraction was derived from under 11 ml of fresh peripheral blood. CDR1 MDHEN and CDR2 SYDVKM come from the germline V gene. The CDR3 sequence is 17 residues long. V shed 1 base, J shed 2 bases, and the junction held 8 bases outside the gene matches. RNA transcripts provided the template for amplifying TCR beta CDR3 regions. After a first-round RT-PCR with HTBI primers, a second-round multiplex PCR was run. MiXCR, applied by TCRdb to the multiplex PCR reads, yields one record per CDR3 protein. Seen here are about 370,000 distinct CDR3 sequences, approximately 20% observed once, and the top ten hold 1.5% to 2%. This clonotype was observed a few times. The antigen is undetermined.

The sequencing input was peripheral blood. The chain uses TRBV28 and TRBJ2-5; 9 bases are a match to TRBD2. This receptor was taken from a woman younger than 30 with Graves' ophthalmopathy. DNA of the CDR3: TGTGCCAGCAGTTTATTTAGGGTAGCGGGAGATCAAGAGACCCAGTACTTC. It encodes CASSLFRVAGDQETQYF.